This is a list of T cell receptor beta chains from one sample in a study of metastatic and nonmetastatic thyroid tumors. MiXCR was used by TCRdb to re-call the PCR reads. The sample yields over 15,000 clones, roughly 29% seen once. Source material: blood. The source is a female donor with papillary thyroid cancer or a benign thyroid nodule (not recorded which). Some clones in this sample may be carry-over from other donors' samples. The CDR3 runs from the conserved cysteine through the conserved F or W. The order of the fields is D gene, clone size, J gene, V gene, CDR3 DNA, CDR3 protein. D genes are given only for firm matches. Size is stated for part of the rows, as once, few or many counts, or as a class when the clone is expanded.

>-|many|TRBJ2-2|TRBV3-1
TGTGCCAGCAGCCAAGGCTACCCAACCCAACCGGGACACAACACCGGGGAGCTGTTTTTT
CASSQGYPTQPGHNTGELFF
>-|medium-sized|TRBJ2-6|TRBV14
TGTGCCAGCAGCCAATCCGCCGGCACTGGGGCCAACGTCCTGACTTTC
CASSQSAGTGANVLTF
>TRBD2|medium-sized|TRBJ2-5|TRBV28
TGTGCCAGCAGCTCTAGCGGGGGGTCAGGGGAGACCCAGTACTTC
CASSSSGGSGETQYF
>-|-|TRBJ2-7|TRBV4-2
TGTGCCAGCAGCCAGACCGGACAGTCCCAACCTTACGAGCAGTACTTC
CASSQTGQSQPYEQYF
>TRBD1|medium-sized|TRBJ2-2|TRBV6-2/TRBV6-3
TGTGCCAGCAGTGAGAGAGGGGGCCACGGGGAGCTGTTTTTT
CASSERGGHGELFF
>TRBD2|medium-sized|TRBJ2-7|TRBV20-1
TGCAGTCGCATAGCGGGGGAAACCTACGAGCAGTACTTC
CSRIAGETYEQYF
>-|once|TRBJ2-7|TRBV4-1
TGCGCCAGCAGCCAGACCGGGGACTCCTACGAGCAGTACTTC
CASSQTGDSYEQYF
>-|once|TRBJ2-3|TRBV20-1
TGCAGTGCTACCCCCGCTGACCGCCCCACAGATACGCAGTATTTT
CSATPADRPTDTQYF
>TRBD1|many|TRBJ2-1|TRBV9
TGTGCCAGCAGCGACACCGGGACAGCCTACAATGAGCAGTTCTTC
CASSDTGTAYNEQFF
>TRBD2|-|TRBJ2-3|TRBV12-3/TRBV12-4
TGTGCCAGCAGTCCAGGGCTAGCGGGGCATAGCACAGATACGCAGTATTTT
CASSPGLAGHSTDTQYF
>TRBD2|-|TRBJ2-7|TRBV7-8
TGTGCCAGCAGCCAGGGAATAGCGGGAGGTAAAAGCTCCTACGAGCAGTACTTC
CASSQGIAGGKSSYEQYF
>-|-|TRBJ1-2|TRBV15
TGTGCCACCAGCAGTGTAGCCGGGGTTAACTATGGCTACACCTTC
CATSSVAGVNYGYTF
>TRBD1|-|TRBJ2-5|TRBV7-3
TGTGCCAGCAGCTTGTACGGGACAGGGCGGGAGACCAAGTACTTC
CASSLYGTGRETKYF
>-|many|TRBJ2-3|TRBV3-2
TGTGCCAGCAGCCCCCAAACTAGCGGGGGGGCCAGTGATACGCAGTATTTT
CASSPQTSGGASDTQYF
>-|medium-sized|TRBJ2-7|TRBV6-5
TGTGCCAGCAGTTACCGGCTACAGTCTAGCTACGAGCAGTACTTC
CASSYRLQSSYEQYF
>TRBD1|medium-sized|TRBJ2-2|TRBV5-1
TGCGCCAGCAGCTTGGAGGGGACAGGGGGCACCGGGGAGCTGTTTTTT
CASSLEGTGGTGELFF
>TRBD1|-|TRBJ1-2|TRBV2
TGTGCCAGCAGGCCGGGACAGCTTAACTATGGCTACACCTTC
CASRPGQLNYGYTF
>TRBD1|medium-sized|TRBJ2-7|TRBV28
TGTGCCAGCAGAATGACAGGGGGTAACGAGCAGTACTTC
CASRMTGGNEQYF
>TRBD1|-|TRBJ2-7|TRBV5-8
TGTGCCAGCAGCTTCCAGACAGGGCAATCTGAGCAGTACTTC
CASSFQTGQSEQYF